This entry lists 30 T cell receptor beta chains sequenced from one sample in a study of blood T cell repertoires in COVID-19. This table comes from immunoSEQ multiplex PCR, and its TCRdb copy is limited to in-frame clones, with some not included. The sample has approximately 100,000 clones, 89% seen once; the top ten hold roughly 18%. Input material: peripheral blood. These TCRs come from a woman older than 75 in a cohort sampled during active COVID-19.

V and J are TRBV3-1 (or the pseudogene TRBV3-2) and TRBJ2-1; 8 bases are shared with TRBD2. The CDR3 runs 19 residues. Per germline, CDR1 LGHDT and CDR2 YNNKEL (reference sequence). V lost 4 bases to trimming and J lost 0 bases; unmatched junction nucleotides: 14. The CDR3 spells CASSRGISNAGGSYNEQFF. The DNA for the CDR3 is TGTGCCAGCAGCCGTGGCATCTCAAACGCGGGGGGCTCCTACAATGAGCAGTTCTTC.

The rearrangement links TRBV5-1 to TRBJ2-2, with 7 bases identical to TRBD1. Germline lookup yields CDR1 SGHRS and CDR2 YFSETQ. The CDR3 spans 17 residues. The ends lost 4 bases at V and 5 bases at J; junction bases unmatched: 14. Here the CDR3 DNA reads TGCGCCAGCAGCCTGGTATCGGGACAGACGGGGACCGGGGAGCTGTTTTTT. The encoded protein is CASSLVSGQTGTGELFF.

The rearrangement links TRBV7-9 to TRBJ1-3; D possibly corresponds to TRBD1 (5 bases). Trimming took off 1 base at V and 2 bases at J, with 9 bases between the two ends. CDR1 and CDR2 from the germline V gene are SEHNR and FQNEAQ (reference sequence). This CDR3 is built from 15 residues. The CDR3 region is CASSLGQSAGNTIYF. The DNA of the CDR3 is TGTGCCAGCAGCTTAGGACAGTCTGCTGGAAACACCATATATTTT.

The chain links TRBV20-1 to TRBJ1-2; D may be TRBD1 (5 bases). Trimming removed 3 bases at V and 5 bases at J, with 10 bases between. There are 12 residues in the CDR3. The germline CDR1 and CDR2 sequences are DFQATT and SNEGSKA (reference sequence). The DNA of the CDR3 is TGCAGTGCTAGTTTGGGGCGGTATGGCTACACCTTC. This encodes CSASLGRYGYTF.

The gene calls are TRBV6-6 and TRBJ1-4, with D possibly matching TRBD1 (6 bases). Germline V gene sequence: CDR1 MNHNY, CDR2 SVGAGI (reference sequence). This CDR3 region has 16 residues. V shed 5 bases and J shed 0 bases, with 13 bases lying between them. CDR3 sequence: CASSRTGTSTNEKLFF. The CDR3 DNA is TGTGCCAGCAGTCGCACAGGGACCTCAACTAATGAAAAACTGTTTTTT.

The chain recombines TRBV6-1 with TRBJ1-1, with a weak D call TRBD1 (6 bases). Germline loops: CDR1 MNHNS, CDR2 SASEGT. This CDR3 comprises 16 residues. Trimming stripped 0 bases from V and 3 bases from J, with 14 bases between. CDR3 residues: CASSEAYRVGDTEAFF. CDR3 sequence (DNA): TGTGCCAGCAGTGAAGCTTACAGGGTTGGGGACACTGAAGCTTTCTTT.

The CDR3 sequence: CASSTGVRIYEQYF. The CDR3 DNA sequence: TGTGCCAGCAGTACAGGAGTCCGCATCTACGAGCAGTACTTC. This sequence joins TRBV6-6 and TRBJ2-7, with TRBD1 as a possible D gene (5 bases). Germline V gene lookup returns CDR1 MNHNY and CDR2 SVGAGI (reference sequence). Trimming stripped 5 bases from V and 3 bases from J, with 14 bases between. The CDR3 covers 14 residues.

The chain recombines TRBV28 with TRBJ2-7; 12 positions agree with TRBD2. Germline lookup yields CDR1 MDHEN and CDR2 SYDVKM. There are 12 residues in the CDR3. V shed 10 bases and J 4 bases; nucleotides not matched to a gene: 2. CDR3 in amino acids: CATTSGSYEQYF. The CDR3 DNA sequence: TGTGCCACGACTAGCGGGAGTTACGAGCAGTACTTC. Filled out from reference TRBV28 and TRBJ2-7, the complete variable domain reads DVKVTQSSRYLVKRTGEKVFLECVQDMDHENMFWYRQDPGLGLRLIYFSYDVKMKEKGDIPEGYSVSREKKERFSLILESASTNQTSMYLCATTSGSYEQYFGPGTRLTVT.

The V gene is TRBV4-1, the J gene TRBJ2-7; 11 bases align to TRBD2. This CDR3 region has 18 residues. V was clipped by 1 base and J by 1 base; unmatched bases: 9. Germline values: CDR1 MGHRA, CDR2 YSYEKL. CDR3 sequence (DNA): TGCGCCAGCAGCCAAGTATTGACTAGCGGGAAAGCTTCCTACGAGCAGTACTTC. Its translation: CASSQVLTSGKASYEQYF.

This clone was picked up a small number of times. V is TRBV7-6 and J is TRBJ1-1; 7 positions match TRBD1. Germline V gives CDR1 SGHVS, CDR2 FNYEAQ. This CDR3 region has 14 residues. The trim removed 3 bases at V and 1 base at J, leaving 2 bases unmatched. The CDR3 region is CASSLRTGNTEAFF. The CDR3 coding sequence is TGTGCCAGCAGCTTGAGGACAGGGAACACTGAAGCTTTCTTT.

V is TRBV6-1 and J is TRBJ1-1; no clear D. Trimming pared 3 bases from V and 6 bases from J, leaving 11 bases between. Per the germline V gene, CDR1 is MNHNS and CDR2 is SASEGT. The CDR3 loop spans 13 amino acids. The CDR3 here is CASSDRQNAEAFF. The CDR3 bases are TGTGCCAGCAGTGACAGGCAGAATGCTGAAGCTTTCTTT.

This clone appeared once. The chain couples TRBV3-1 (or the pseudogene TRBV3-2) to TRBJ2-6, with 11 bases lining up with TRBD1. This CDR3 spans 16 amino acids. The V and J ends lost 8 bases and 3 bases, in that order; junction bases with no gene match: 6. Germline CDR1 LGHDT, CDR2 YNNKEL (reference sequence). CDR3 amino acids: CASRGTGGSGANVLTF. CDR3 DNA: TGTGCCAGCCGGGGGACAGGGGGTAGTGGGGCCAACGTCCTGACTTTC.

The rearrangement joins TRBV9 to TRBJ2-5; TRBD1 agrees at 8 bases. V gave up 5 bases and J gave up 5 bases; unmatched junction bases: 8. This CDR3 comprises 14 residues. The germline V gene encodes CDR1 SGDLS and CDR2 YYNGEE. The CDR3 coding sequence is TGTGCCAGCAGTATCGGACAGGGTGGCGAGACCCAGTACTTC. As protein: CASSIGQGGETQYF.

This clone was counted a single time. This rearrangement joins TRBV5-1 to TRBJ2-2; 12 bases match TRBD2. Per the germline V gene, CDR1 is SGHRS and CDR2 is YFSETQ. This CDR3 has 19 residues. V lost 0 bases to trimming and J lost 6 bases; unmatched junction nucleotides: 12. In nucleotides, the CDR3 is TGCGCCAGCAGCTTGGTACTAGCGGGAGGTCGGATGGACCCCGGGGAGCTGTTTTTT. Translated, it gives CASSLVLAGGRMDPGELFF.

Here the CDR3 reads CASSQTSLLEQYF. CDR3 DNA: TGTGCCAGCAGCCAGACTAGTTTGCTCGAGCAGTACTTC. The J gene is TRBJ2-7, the V gene TRBV3-1 (or the pseudogene TRBV3-2), with a weak D call TRBD2 (6 bases). The CDR3 is 13 amino acids. Trimming removed 3 bases from V and 6 bases from J, with 12 bases in between. Germline V gene lookup returns CDR1 LGHDT and CDR2 YNNKEL (reference sequence).

This chain links TRBV27 with TRBJ1-4, with D possibly being TRBD1 (6 bases). CDR1 and CDR2 from the germline V gene are MNHEY and SMNVEV (reference sequence). This CDR3 has 14 residues. With 5 bases removed from V and 6 bases from J, the gap between germline ends came to 13 bases. For the CDR3, the DNA is TGTGCCAGCAGTGGGGGGGGCTGGGATGAAAAACTGTTTTTT. Translation gives CASSGGGWDEKLFF.

The V call is TRBV13, the J call TRBJ2-1, with 11 bases that match TRBD2. CDR1 is PRHDT, CDR2 FYEKMQ, per germline (reference sequence). The CDR3 has 16 amino acids. The V segment lost 5 bases and the J segment 3 bases; nucleotides outside the gene matches: 6. CDR3 nucleotide sequence: TGTGCCAGCAGCCCGCGGACTAGCGGGTTCTACAATGAGCAGTTCTTC. Translated: CASSPRTSGFYNEQFF.

The chain has TRBV7-9 and TRBJ2-7, with D tentatively TRBD1 (6 bases). Germline V gene sequence: CDR1 SEHNR, CDR2 FQNEAQ (reference sequence). The CDR3 runs to 13 residues. V was clipped by 5 bases and J by 12 bases, with 20 bases between them. The CDR3 DNA sequence: TGTGCCAGCAGCATCTCTTCGGGACACTCATGGTACTTC. Its protein is CASSISSGHSWYF.

This chain links TRBV3-1 (or the pseudogene TRBV3-2) with TRBJ2-2; perhaps TRBD2 as D (5 bases). Germline-derived CDR1 and CDR2 are LGHDT and YNNKEL (reference sequence). This CDR3 spans 17 amino acids. V was trimmed by 1 base and J by 1 base, leaving 13 bases between them. This CDR3 reads CASSQGTGLLNTGELFF. The CDR3 DNA follows: TGTGCCAGCAGCCAAGGGACTGGATTACTGAACACCGGGGAGCTGTTTTTT.

V is TRBV7-6 and J is TRBJ2-3; no reliable D call. The CDR3 has 17 residues. CDR1 is SGHVS, CDR2 FNYEAQ, per germline. The germline V and J ends were trimmed by 5 bases and 0 bases, with 18 bases remaining between them. The CDR3, as DNA: TGTGCCAGCAGCCCCATAGCTAGAGGTTATAGCACAGATACGCAGTATTTT. This gives the protein CASSPIARGYSTDTQYF.

CDR3 sequence: CASNTLGANVLTF. In DNA, the CDR3 is TGTGCCAGTAATACTCTAGGGGCCAACGTCCTGACTTTC. V is TRBV19 and J is TRBJ2-6; D gene ambiguous. Germline CDR1 reads LNHDA; CDR2 reads SQIVND (reference sequence). The length of the CDR3 is 13 residues. The V and J ends lost 7 bases and 4 bases respectively, with 8 bases between them. Supplemented by reference TRBV19 and TRBJ2-6, the full variable domain reads DGGITQSPKYLFRKEGQNVTLSCEQNLNHDAMYWYRQDPGQGLRLIYYSQIVNDFQKGDIAEGYSVSREKKESFPLTVTSAQKNPTAFYLCASNTLGANVLTFGAGSRLTVL.

The chain recombines TRBV11-1 with TRBJ2-1; 11 bases align to TRBD2. CDR3 size: 16 residues. Germline assignment: CDR1 SGHAT and CDR2 FQDESV (reference sequence). The V gene end was trimmed by 5 bases and the J gene end by 9 bases; junction bases not matched to a gene: 12. This CDR3 reads CASSPPGSGGAGEQFF. In DNA form, the CDR3 reads TGTGCCAGCAGCCCTCCCGGTAGCGGGGGGGCCGGTGAGCAGTTCTTC.

The genes are TRBV19 and TRBJ1-2; D is ambiguous. Trimming shortened V by 11 bases and J by 0 bases, and 16 bases separated the two germline ends. The CDR3 loop spans 14 amino acids. Per the germline V gene, CDR1 is LNHDA and CDR2 is SQIVND (reference sequence). CDR3 loop: CAASSRDSNYGYTF. The CDR3 region has the DNA TGTGCCGCATCTAGCCGAGACTCTAACTATGGCTACACCTTC.

This clone occurred a few times. The gene calls are TRBV7-9 and TRBJ1-6, with a weak D call TRBD1 (6 bases). This CDR3 region has 15 residues. The V gene's germline CDR1 is SEHNR and CDR2 FQNEAQ (reference sequence). Deletions cut 5 bases from V and 10 bases from J, with 18 bases between. The CDR3: CASSPQVGGGSPLHF. CDR3 in DNA: TGTGCCAGCAGCCCTCAGGTGGGAGGGGGATCACCCCTCCACTTT.

The V gene is TRBV7-3, the J gene TRBJ2-5; D gene uncertain. The V end was cut by 0 bases, the J end by 0 bases, with 2 bases between. The CDR3 is 13 residues long. Germline V gene lookup returns CDR1 SGHTA and CDR2 FQGTGA. The CDR3 coding sequence is TGTGCCAGCAGCTTAACTAACCAAGAGACCCAGTACTTC. As protein: CASSLTNQETQYF.

The J gene is TRBJ2-5, the V gene TRBV5-1, with TRBD2 matching over 12 bases. The germline CDR1 and CDR2 sequences are SGHRS and YFSETQ. This CDR3 is built from 16 residues. V lost 1 base, J lost 3 bases, and 4 bases stayed unmatched. The CDR3 spells CASSLTASGGEETQYF. The DNA of the CDR3 is TGCGCCAGCAGCTTGACGGCTAGCGGGGGGGAAGAGACCCAGTACTTC.

The V and J genes are TRBV2 and TRBJ2-7, with 7 bases matching TRBD1. The CDR3 length is 15 residues. After removal of 10 bases from V and 7 bases from J, the junction contained 19 bases not matched to a gene. The germline V gene encodes CDR1 SNHLY and CDR2 FYNNEI. Here the CDR3 DNA reads TGTGCCACATCTAGCCCGGGACAGCCGATGGGAGAGCAGTACTTC. It yields the protein CATSSPGQPMGEQYF.

This CDR3 reads CASSQGKGQGSYNEQFF. The DNA of the CDR3 is TGTGCCAGCAGCCAAGGGAAGGGACAGGGTTCCTACAATGAGCAGTTCTTC. This chain connects TRBV7-9 to TRBJ2-1, with 9 bases that match TRBD1. The germline V gene has CDR1 SEHNR and CDR2 FQNEAQ (reference sequence). V trimming: 5 bases; J trimming: 1 base; junction bases outside the gene matches: 9. There are 17 residues in the CDR3.

The chain uses TRBV6-1 and TRBJ2-3; D unresolved. The CDR3 extends over 17 amino acids. Deletions cut 0 bases from V and 1 base from J, with 14 bases between. Germline CDR1 and CDR2: MNHNS and SASEGT. CDR3 DNA: TGTGCCAGCAGTGAAGCGGCGGTGGTTGCGGGCACAGATACGCAGTATTTT. Its protein is CASSEAAVVAGTDTQYF.

The V and J genes are TRBV24-1 and TRBJ1-2; D perhaps matches TRBD1 (6 bases). The CDR3 has 13 residues. CDR1 is KGHDR and CDR2 is SFDVKD in the germline V gene. V lost 3 bases and J 7 bases, leaving 11 bases between the germline ends. The CDR3 loop reads CATSDQQGVGYTF. CDR3 bases: TGTGCCACCAGTGATCAACAGGGAGTTGGCTACACCTTC.